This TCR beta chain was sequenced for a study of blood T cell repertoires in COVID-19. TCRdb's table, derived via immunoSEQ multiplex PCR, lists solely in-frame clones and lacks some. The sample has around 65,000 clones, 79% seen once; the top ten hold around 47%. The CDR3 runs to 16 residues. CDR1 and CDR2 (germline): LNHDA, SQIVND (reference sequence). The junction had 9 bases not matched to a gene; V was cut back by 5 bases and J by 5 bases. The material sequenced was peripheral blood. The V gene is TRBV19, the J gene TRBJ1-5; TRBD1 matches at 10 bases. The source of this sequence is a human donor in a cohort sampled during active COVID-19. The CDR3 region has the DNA TGTGCCAGTAGTGCACGACAGGGGGCAGGGGATCAGCCCCAGCATTTT. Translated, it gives CASSARQGAGDQPQHF.